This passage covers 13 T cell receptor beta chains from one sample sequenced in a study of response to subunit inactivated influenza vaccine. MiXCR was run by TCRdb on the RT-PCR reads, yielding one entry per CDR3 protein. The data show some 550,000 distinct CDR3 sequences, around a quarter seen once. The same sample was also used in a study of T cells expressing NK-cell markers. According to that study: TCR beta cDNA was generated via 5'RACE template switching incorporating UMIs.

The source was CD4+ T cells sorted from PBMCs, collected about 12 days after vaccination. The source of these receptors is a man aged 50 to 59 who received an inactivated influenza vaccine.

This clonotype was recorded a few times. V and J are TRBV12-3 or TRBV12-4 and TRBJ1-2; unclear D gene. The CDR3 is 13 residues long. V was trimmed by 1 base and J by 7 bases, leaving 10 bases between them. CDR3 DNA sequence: TGTGCCAGCAGTTTAGAATCGGGTCGTGGCTACACCTTC. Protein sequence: CASSLESGRGYTF.

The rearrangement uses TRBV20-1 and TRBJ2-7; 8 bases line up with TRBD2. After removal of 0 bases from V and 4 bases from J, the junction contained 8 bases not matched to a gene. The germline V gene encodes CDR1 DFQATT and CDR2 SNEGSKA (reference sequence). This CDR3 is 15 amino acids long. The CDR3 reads CSARDPAGDWYEQYF. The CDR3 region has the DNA TGCAGTGCTAGAGACCCAGCGGGAGACTGGTACGAGCAGTACTTC.

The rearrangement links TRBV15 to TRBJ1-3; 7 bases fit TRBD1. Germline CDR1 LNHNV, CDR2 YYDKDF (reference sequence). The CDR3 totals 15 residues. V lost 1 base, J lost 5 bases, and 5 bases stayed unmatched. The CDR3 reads CATSRARDRRNTIYF. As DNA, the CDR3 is TGTGCCACCAGCAGAGCCCGGGACAGAAGAAACACCATATATTTT.

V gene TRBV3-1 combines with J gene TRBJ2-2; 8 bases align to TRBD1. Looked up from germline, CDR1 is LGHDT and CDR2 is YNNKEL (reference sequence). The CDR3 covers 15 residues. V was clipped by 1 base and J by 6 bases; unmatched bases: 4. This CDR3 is CASSQGVQGAGELFF. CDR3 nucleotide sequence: TGTGCCAGCAGCCAAGGGGTACAGGGGGCCGGGGAGCTGTTTTTT. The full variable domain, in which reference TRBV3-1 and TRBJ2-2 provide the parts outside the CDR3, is DTAVSQTPKYLVTQMGNDKSIKCEQNLGHDTMYWYKQDSKKFLKIMFSYNNKELIINETVPNRFSPKSPDKAHLNLHINSLELGDSAVYFCASSQGVQGAGELFFGEGSRLTVL.

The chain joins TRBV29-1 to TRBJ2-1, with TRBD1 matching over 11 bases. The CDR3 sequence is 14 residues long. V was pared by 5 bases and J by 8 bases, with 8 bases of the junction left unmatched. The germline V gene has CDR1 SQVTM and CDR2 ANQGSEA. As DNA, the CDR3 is TGCAGCGTTCCCCGGGACAGGGGGTGGGATGAGCAGTTCTTC. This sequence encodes CSVPRDRGWDEQFF.

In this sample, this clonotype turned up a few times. This chain's CDR3 is CASSQGRGRTYGYTF. CDR3 coding DNA: TGCGCCAGCAGCCAGGGCCGCGGCAGAACCTATGGCTACACCTTC. The rearrangement uses TRBV4-3 and TRBJ1-2; D not certain. Germline V gene data show CDR1 as LGHNA and CDR2 as YSLEER. V was shortened by 3 bases and J by 4 bases, with 15 bases between the two germline ends. The CDR3 sequence is 15 residues long.

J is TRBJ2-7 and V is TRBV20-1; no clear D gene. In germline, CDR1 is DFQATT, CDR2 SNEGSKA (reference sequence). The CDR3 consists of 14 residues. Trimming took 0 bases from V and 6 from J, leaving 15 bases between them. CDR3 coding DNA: TGCAGTGCTAGAGATTTCCGGGTCCAGCTCGAGCAGTACTTC. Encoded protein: CSARDFRVQLEQYF.

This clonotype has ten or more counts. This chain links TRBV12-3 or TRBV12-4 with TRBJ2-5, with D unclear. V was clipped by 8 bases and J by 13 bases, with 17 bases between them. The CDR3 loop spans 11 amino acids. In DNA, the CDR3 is TGTGCCAGCGGGCATGTTTGGGAAACGTACTTC. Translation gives CASGHVWETYF.

The DNA of the CDR3 is TGTGCCACCAGCAGAGACTTCGGGCGGGACAATGAGCAGTTCTTC. Translated, it gives CATSRDFGRDNEQFF. This chain uses TRBV15 with TRBJ2-1, with D possibly matching TRBD2 (5 bases). Trimming removed 0 bases from V and 5 bases from J, with 11 bases in between. CDR1 LNHNV and CDR2 YYDKDF come from the germline V gene (reference sequence). The CDR3 consists of 15 residues.

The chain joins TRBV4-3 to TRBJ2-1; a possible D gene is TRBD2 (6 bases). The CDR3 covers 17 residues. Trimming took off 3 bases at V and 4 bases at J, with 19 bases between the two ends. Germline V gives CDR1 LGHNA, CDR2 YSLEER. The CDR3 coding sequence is TGCGCCAGCAGCCACCACTCGACTAGGTCGGGTTACAATGAGCAGTTCTTC. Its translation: CASSHHSTRSGYNEQFF.

The CDR3 sequence: CSARTKTSGRARGNEQYF. CDR3 coding DNA: TGCAGTGCTAGAACTAAGACTAGCGGGAGGGCCAGGGGGAACGAGCAGTACTTC. The chain is built from TRBV20-1 and TRBJ2-7, with 14 bases lining up with TRBD2. The CDR3 has 18 amino acids. The V segment lost 2 bases and the J segment 5 bases; nucleotides outside the gene matches: 14. Germline V CDR1 and CDR2: DFQATT, SNEGSKA (reference sequence).

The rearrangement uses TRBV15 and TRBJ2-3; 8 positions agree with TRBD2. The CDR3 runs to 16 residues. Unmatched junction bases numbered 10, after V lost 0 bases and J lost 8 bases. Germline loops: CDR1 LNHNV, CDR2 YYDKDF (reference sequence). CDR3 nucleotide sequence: TGTGCCACCAGCAGAGATCTCGGGACTAGATCGGTTACGCAGTATTTT. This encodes CATSRDLGTRSVTQYF.

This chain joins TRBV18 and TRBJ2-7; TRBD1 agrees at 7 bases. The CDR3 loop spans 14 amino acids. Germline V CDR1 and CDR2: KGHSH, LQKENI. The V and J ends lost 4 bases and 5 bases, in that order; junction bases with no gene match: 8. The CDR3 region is CASSLGEGGHEQYF. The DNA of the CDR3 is TGTGCCAGCTCACTCGGGGAAGGGGGCCACGAGCAGTACTTC.